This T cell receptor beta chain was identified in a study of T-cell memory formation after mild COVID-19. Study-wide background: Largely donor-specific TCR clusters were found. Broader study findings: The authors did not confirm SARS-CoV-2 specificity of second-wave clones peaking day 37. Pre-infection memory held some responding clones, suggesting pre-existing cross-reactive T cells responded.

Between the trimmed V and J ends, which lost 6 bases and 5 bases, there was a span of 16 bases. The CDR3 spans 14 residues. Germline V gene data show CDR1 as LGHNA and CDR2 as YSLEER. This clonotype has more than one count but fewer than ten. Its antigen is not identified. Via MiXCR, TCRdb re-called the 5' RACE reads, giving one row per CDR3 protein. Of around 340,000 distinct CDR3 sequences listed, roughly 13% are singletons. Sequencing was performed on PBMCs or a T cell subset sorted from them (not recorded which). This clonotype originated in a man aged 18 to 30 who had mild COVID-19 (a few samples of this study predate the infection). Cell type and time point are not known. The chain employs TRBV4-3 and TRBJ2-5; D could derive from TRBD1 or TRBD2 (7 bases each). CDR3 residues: CASSFGGDSETQYF. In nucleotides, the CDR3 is TGCGCCAGCAGTTTTGGGGGGGACAGTGAGACCCAGTACTTC.